Each of the 18 T cell receptor beta chains below was sequenced from the same sample in a study of blood T cell repertoires in COVID-19. Generated by immunoSEQ multiplex PCR, the TCRdb table keeps only in-frame clones and is missing some. The repertoire consists of about 200,000 clones, with approximately 82% occurring once and the leading ten covering 15%. Sequences were obtained from PBMCs or T cells enriched from blood (not recorded which). These receptors came from a man aged 40-50 years who had recovered from COVID-19.

In its sample, this clone was seen a few times. The genes are TRBV7-9 and TRBJ1-2; D not resolved. The CDR3 is made up of 12 amino acids. V gave up 5 bases and J gave up 5 bases, with 9 bases separating them. CDR1 is SEHNR and CDR2 is FQNEAQ in the germline V gene (reference sequence). The CDR3 DNA reads as TGTGCCAGCAGCCAAAACTCGTATGGCTACACCTTC. Translating it yields CASSQNSYGYTF.

The genes are TRBV4-2 and TRBJ2-5; 8 positions match TRBD2. The germline V gene has CDR1 LGHNA and CDR2 YNFKEQ. V dropped 4 bases and J dropped 3; count of bases not matched to a gene: 10. CDR3 size: 16 residues. This CDR3 is CASSRSGTRGEETQYF. The CDR3 DNA reads as TGTGCCAGCAGCCGGTCCGGGACTAGGGGGGAAGAGACCCAGTACTTC.

The chain is built from TRBV5-1 and TRBJ1-4; tentatively, D is TRBD1 (5 bases). This CDR3 is built from 14 residues. Trimming stripped 4 bases from V and 2 bases from J, with 9 bases between. In germline, CDR1 is SGHRS, CDR2 YFSETQ. CDR3 coding DNA: TGCGCCAGCAGCGGAGGGGACACTAATGAAAAACTGTTTTTT. This gives the protein CASSGGDTNEKLFF. The entire variable domain, with the rest obtained from reference TRBV5-1 and TRBJ1-4, is as follows: KAGVTQTPRYLIKTRGQQVTLSCSPISGHRSVSWYQQTPGQGLQFLFEYFSETQRNKGNFPGRFSGRQFSNSRSEMNVSTLELGDSALYLCASSGGDTNEKLFFGSGTQLSVL.

The rearrangement links TRBV3-1 (or the pseudogene TRBV3-2) to TRBJ1-2; D remains ambiguous. The CDR3 has 15 amino acids. V lost 2 bases, J lost 4 bases, and 14 bases lay in between. Per the germline V gene, CDR1 is LGHDT and CDR2 is YNNKEL (reference sequence). CDR3 loop: CASSQIRARSYGYTF. The CDR3 DNA is TGTGCCAGCAGCCAAATCCGCGCCCGGAGCTATGGCTACACCTTC.

The chain couples TRBV25-1 to TRBJ2-2; 8 bases are shared with TRBD1. The germline V gene encodes CDR1 MGHDK and CDR2 SYGVNS. There are 16 residues in the CDR3. The trim removed 3 bases at V and 4 bases at J, leaving 7 bases unmatched. The CDR3 loop reads CASSDLRTGTTGELFF. DNA of the CDR3: TGTGCCAGCAGTGATCTTAGGACAGGGACCACCGGGGAGCTGTTTTTT. The full variable domain, rest sourced from reference TRBV25-1 and TRBJ2-2, is EADIYQTPRYLVIGTGKKITLECSQTMGHDKMYWYQQDPGMELHLIHYSYGVNSTEKGDLSSESTVSRIRTEHFPLTLESARPSHTSQYLCASSDLRTGTTGELFFGEGSRLTVL.

In its sample, this clone was seen once. The V gene is TRBV6-2 or TRBV6-3, the J gene TRBJ2-1, with a possible D match to TRBD2 (6 bases). Germline CDR1 and CDR2: MNHEY and SVGEGT. The V end was cut by 5 bases, the J end by 2 bases, with 13 bases between. The CDR3 sequence is 15 residues long. CDR3 nucleotides: TGTGCCAGCAGTGACGCGTGGGGGGCCTACAATGAGCAGTTCTTC. It yields the protein CASSDAWGAYNEQFF.

The chain is built from TRBV2 and TRBJ1-1, with a possible D match to TRBD1 (6 bases). Trimming took off 2 bases at V and 3 bases at J, with 10 bases between the two ends. The germline V gene has CDR1 SNHLY and CDR2 FYNNEI. The CDR3 sequence is 14 residues long. The CDR3 sequence: CASSEQGRYTEAFF. The CDR3 DNA reads TGTGCCAGCAGTGAACAGGGGAGATACACTGAAGCTTTCTTT. The whole variable domain, remainder taken from reference TRBV2 and TRBJ1-1, is EPEVTQTPSHQVTQMGQEVILRCVPISNHLYFYWYRQILGQKVEFLVSFYNNEISEKSEIFDDQFSVERPDGSNFTLKIRSTKLEDSAMYFCASSEQGRYTEAFFGQGTRLTVV.

CDR3 bases: TGTGCCAGCAAAAAGGACAGGGAGATAACCTACGAGCAGTACTTC. Protein sequence: CASKKDREITYEQYF. The chain carries TRBV6-5 and TRBJ2-7; 8 bases map to TRBD1. The CDR3 contains 15 residues. Germline CDR1 and CDR2: MNHEY and SVGAGI. V was clipped by 7 bases and J by 2 bases; unmatched bases: 10.

This sequence joins TRBV27 and TRBJ1-1, with no clear D. CDR3 length: 14 amino acids. Germline CDR1 reads MNHEY; CDR2 reads SMNVEV (reference sequence). V lost 2 bases to trimming and J lost 8 bases, with 15 bases between them. The CDR3 region has the DNA TGTGCCAGCAGTTTACGAAGCTTGCAGGCCGAAGCTTTCTTT. Its translation is CASSLRSLQAEAFF.

In this sample, this clone turned up once. The chain carries TRBV28 and TRBJ1-1; 8 positions agree with TRBD1. The germline CDR1 and CDR2 sequences are MDHEN and SYDVKM. After removal of 6 bases from V and 1 base from J, the junction contained 4 bases not matched to a gene. CDR3 size: 14 residues. CDR3 DNA sequence: TGTGCCAGCAGGGACACAGGGGGGAACACTGAAGCTTTCTTT. This codes for CASRDTGGNTEAFF.

The chain uses TRBV4-2 and TRBJ2-3, with 10 bases identical to TRBD2. Germline lookup yields CDR1 LGHNA and CDR2 YNFKEQ. J was trimmed by 3 bases and V by 0 bases; bases with no gene match: 3. The CDR3 has 16 residues. DNA for the CDR3: TGTGCCAGCAGCCAAGATTCAGCGGGGGGGACAGATACGCAGTATTTT. Residues: CASSQDSAGGTDTQYF.

The chain links TRBV6-5 to TRBJ1-6; D not resolved. The CDR3 has 14 residues. Trimming removed 2 bases at V and 5 bases at J, with 7 bases between. CDR1 is MNHEY, CDR2 SVGAGI, per germline. The CDR3 reads CASSYRRDNSPLHF. In DNA form, the CDR3 reads TGTGCCAGCAGTTACAGGAGAGATAATTCACCCCTCCACTTT.

V and J are TRBV29-1 and TRBJ2-7; the match to TRBD1 covers 8 bases. The germline CDR1 and CDR2 sequences are SQVTM and ANQGSEA. The CDR3 consists of 14 residues. J gave up 7 bases and V 6 bases, and 14 bases lay outside the gene matches. The CDR3 DNA sequence: TGCAGCGTAAATACGCAGGGGGCGTATTTGGAGCAGTACTTC. Its translation: CSVNTQGAYLEQYF.

The chain uses TRBV19 and TRBJ2-5; 7 bases match TRBD1. The CDR3 loop spans 13 amino acids. Trimming took 5 bases from V and 1 from J; bases not matched to a gene: 1. In germline, CDR1 is LNHDA, CDR2 SQIVND (reference sequence). CDR3 loop: CASSRDSQETQYF. The DNA of the CDR3 is TGTGCCAGTAGTCGGGACAGCCAAGAGACCCAGTACTTC.

The chain carries TRBV9 and TRBJ2-4, with D perhaps matching TRBD1 (5 bases). Trimming left V 0 bases short and J 11 bases short, with 15 bases between. CDR1 and CDR2 from the germline V gene are SGDLS and YYNGEE. The CDR3 sequence is 14 residues long. CDR3 nucleotide sequence: TGTGCCAGCAGCGTAGTCGAACAGGAAGGATTTCAGTACTTC. Protein: CASSVVEQEGFQYF.

The J gene is TRBJ2-1, the V gene TRBV29-1; 12 bases are a match to TRBD2. Germline V CDR1 and CDR2: SQVTM, ANQGSEA. This CDR3 has 15 residues. With V trimmed by 3 bases and J by 7 bases, 7 bases remained unmatched. The CDR3 DNA reads TGCAGCGTTGATCGCGCTAGCGGGAGGGGGAATGAGCAGTTCTTC. It is translated as CSVDRASGRGNEQFF.

The V call is TRBV4-1, the J call TRBJ2-3, with D tentatively TRBD2 (6 bases). Germline V gene data show CDR1 as MGHRA and CDR2 as YSYEKL. Deletions cut 0 bases from V and 0 bases from J, with 13 bases between. The CDR3 has 17 amino acids. Here the CDR3 reads CASSQEGRAGSTDTQYF. CDR3 nucleotide sequence: TGCGCCAGCAGCCAAGAGGGTAGGGCGGGGAGCACAGATACGCAGTATTTT.

This chain uses TRBV6-2 or TRBV6-3 with TRBJ1-1; possible D gene TRBD1, 6 bases. Germline values: CDR1 MNHEY, CDR2 SVGEGT. Trimming pared 5 bases from V and 4 bases from J, leaving 17 bases between. The CDR3 totals 15 residues. This CDR3 is CASSPLKQGPTEAFF. The CDR3 coding sequence is TGTGCCAGCAGTCCACTGAAACAGGGCCCCACTGAAGCTTTCTTT.